Sequencing of this T cell receptor (beta chain) was carried out in a study of CD4 T cells in relation to SARS-CoV-2 and coronaviruses (TCRdb year 2021). With regard to the full study: In the ViraFEST assay, PBMCs were grown with antigen for nine to eleven days, and TCR beta CDR3s were then sequenced to identify antigen-specific clonal expansions. An HIV-1 Nef peptide pool or a no-peptide culture served as the negative reference condition. Using patient-derived lymphoblastoid cell lines, the shared crossreactive spike epitopes were mapped to their HLA restriction. At the level of individual TCR clonotypes, the study measured memory CD4+ T cell crossreactivity between SARS-CoV-2 spike protein and common cold coronavirus spike proteins. Samples from a few pre-COVID donors and the naive versus memory experiments were sequenced with the Adaptive Biotechnologies TCR-sequencing kit; other data were Illumina-based. Expansion assays from other donors in the study were sequenced with a different, Illumina-based TCR-beta assay. Findings and caveats that apply to the study as a whole: Crossreactivity analysis centred on spike protein, so crossreactivity against other viral proteins was not assessed. In approximately 60% of donors, memory CD4+ clonotypes turned up that crossrecognized SARS-CoV-2 and at least one common cold coronavirus spike. Pre-pandemic and post-infection samples were not both contributed by any donor, so tracing of the source of pre-existing responses was limited. Crossreactive clones showed significantly weaker SARS-CoV-2-driven expansion than monoreactive clones, consistent with antigenic imprinting. Small numbers of patients and of tested TCRs limited the study.

This clone has more than one count but fewer than ten. Its recognized antigen is unknown. It has no much larger one-base neighbor in the sample; base qualities were not kept. The CDR3, cysteine through phenylalanine, is 14 amino acids long. Kept here is only the CDR3 DNA, which spans 42 bases and is read in frame from base 1. CDR1 and CDR2 are drawn from the germline V gene: SNHLY, FYNNEI. V has 4 bases trimmed and J has 3 bases trimmed; junction bases matching no gene number 4. To prepare the library, the immunoSEQ multiplex PCR assay was applied. Processing in the source paper ran as follows. During preprocessing, nonproductive sequences were removed, along with CDR3s that did not begin with C, did not end with F or W, or were shorter than 7 amino acids. The MANAFEST web app identified antigen-specific clonotypes based on expansion compared with the reference and other culture wells. A clone was considered positive if the clone showed significant expansion compared with the reference culture in 2 of 3 replicate wells at an FDR below 0.05. For a clone to be considered positive, significant expansion relative to all other tandem wells and an odds ratio above 5 were also required. CDR3 homology was quantified as pairwise Levenshtein distance, calculated with the stringdist R package after three terminal residues were trimmed from each end. TCRdb stores this immuneACCESS table with in-frame sequences only. Part of the clones is absent; in the studies checked, under half of the shortfall reflects unresolved V genes, and no reason is known for the rest. The V and J calls and clone size were taken over from that table, and D and trimming were inferred from the DNA. This sample gives 23,000 or so clones in total; about 75% of them show up just once. Around 11% of the sample is in the top ten clones.

CD4+ T cells from unexposed donors were collected before the COVID-19 pandemic (2011-2018). Following 10 days of culture, the EasySep CD4+ T cell isolation kit was used to isolate CD4+ T cells. As cell numbers permitted, CD4+ T cells from unexposed donors were tested for reactivity to SARS-CoV-2 S and N and to four common cold coronavirus spike pools. Roughly 1.9 million PBMCs per well were cultured in IMDM with roughly 5% human AB serum and 9.5 to 10 IU/ml IL-2. Half of the culture medium was replaced with fresh IL-2-containing medium on days 3 and 7. Triplicate replicate wells were generally used for each peptide culture condition. Leukapheresis product for the unexposed donors was bought commercially. PBMCs were isolated from leukapheresis product or whole blood by Ficoll-Paque PLUS gradient centrifugation. PBMCs were either used fresh in the expansion assay or cryopreserved at -140 degrees C. The QIAamp Micro DNA Kit was used to extract genomic DNA from the CD4+ T cells.

Sequencing was performed on CD4+ T cells from PBMCs, cultured in vitro. The clonotype originates from a human donor in good health. This chain is built from TRBV2 and TRBJ1-1, with 8 bases aligning to TRBD1. This receptor carries the CDR3 CASSVQGADTEAFF. The sequenced DNA is TGTGCCAGCAGTGTGCAGGGGGCGGACACTGAAGCTTTCTTT.